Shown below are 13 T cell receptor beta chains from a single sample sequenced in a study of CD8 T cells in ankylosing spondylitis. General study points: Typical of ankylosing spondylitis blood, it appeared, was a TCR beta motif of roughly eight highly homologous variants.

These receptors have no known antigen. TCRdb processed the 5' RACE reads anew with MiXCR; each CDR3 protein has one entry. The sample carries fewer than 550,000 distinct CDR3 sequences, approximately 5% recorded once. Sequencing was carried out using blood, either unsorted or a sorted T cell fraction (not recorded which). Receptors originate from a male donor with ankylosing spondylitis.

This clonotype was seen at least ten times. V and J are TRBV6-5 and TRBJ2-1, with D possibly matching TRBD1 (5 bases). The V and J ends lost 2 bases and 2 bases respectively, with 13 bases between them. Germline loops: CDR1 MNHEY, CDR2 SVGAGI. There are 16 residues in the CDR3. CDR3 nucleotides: TGTGCCAGCAGTTACAGTCAGGGAATGCCCTACAATGAGCAGTTCTTC. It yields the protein CASSYSQGMPYNEQFF.

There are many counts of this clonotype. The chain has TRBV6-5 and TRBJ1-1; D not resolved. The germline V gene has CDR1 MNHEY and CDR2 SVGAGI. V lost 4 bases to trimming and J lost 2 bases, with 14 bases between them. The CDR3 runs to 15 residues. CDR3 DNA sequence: TGTGCCAGCAGTTCCACTTCGGAGGGAAACACTGAAGCTTTCTTT. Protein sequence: CASSSTSEGNTEAFF.

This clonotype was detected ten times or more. CDR3 DNA sequence: TGTGCCAGCAGTTCTGAGGGTAAAGAGACCCAGTACTTC. It is translated as CASSSEGKETQYF. The rearrangement joins TRBV11-1 to TRBJ2-5, with D perhaps TRBD2 (5 bases). The V gene's germline CDR1 is SGHAT and CDR2 FQDESV (reference sequence). V shed 6 bases and J shed 3 bases, with 11 bases lying between them. CDR3 length: 13 amino acids.

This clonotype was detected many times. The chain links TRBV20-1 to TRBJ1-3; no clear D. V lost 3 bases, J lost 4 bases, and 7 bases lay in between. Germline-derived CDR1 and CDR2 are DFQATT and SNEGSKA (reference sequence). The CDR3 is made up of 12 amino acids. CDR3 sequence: CSASPGGNTIYF. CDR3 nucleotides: TGCAGTGCTAGCCCGGGAGGAAACACCATATATTTT.

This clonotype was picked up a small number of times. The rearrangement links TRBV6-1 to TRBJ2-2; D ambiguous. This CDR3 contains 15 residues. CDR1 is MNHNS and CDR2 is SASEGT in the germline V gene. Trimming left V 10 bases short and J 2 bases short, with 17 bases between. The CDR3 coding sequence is TGTGCCACCCCTCCGCGGTCCCAAAACACCGGGGAGCTGTTTTTT. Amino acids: CATPPRSQNTGELFF.

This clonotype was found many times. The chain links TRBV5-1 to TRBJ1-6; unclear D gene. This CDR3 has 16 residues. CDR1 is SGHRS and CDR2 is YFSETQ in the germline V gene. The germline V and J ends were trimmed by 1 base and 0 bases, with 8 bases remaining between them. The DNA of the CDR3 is TGCGCCAGCAGCTTGTCTACGAGCTCCTATAATTCACCCCTCCACTTT. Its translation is CASSLSTSSYNSPLHF.

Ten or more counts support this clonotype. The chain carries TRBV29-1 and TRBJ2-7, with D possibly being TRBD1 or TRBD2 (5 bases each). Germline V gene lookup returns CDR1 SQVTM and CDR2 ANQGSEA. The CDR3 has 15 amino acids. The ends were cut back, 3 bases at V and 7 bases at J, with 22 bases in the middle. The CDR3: CSVETGTASTGEQYF. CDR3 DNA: TGCAGCGTTGAGACGGGGACGGCTTCTACTGGGGAGCAGTACTTC.

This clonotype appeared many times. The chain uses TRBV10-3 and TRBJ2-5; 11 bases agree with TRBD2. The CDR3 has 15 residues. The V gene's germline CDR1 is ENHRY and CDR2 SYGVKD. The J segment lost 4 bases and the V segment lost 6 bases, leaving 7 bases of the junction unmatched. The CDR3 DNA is TGTGCCATCAGCGAACTAGCGGGAGAGTCAGAGACCCAGTACTTC. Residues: CAISELAGESETQYF.

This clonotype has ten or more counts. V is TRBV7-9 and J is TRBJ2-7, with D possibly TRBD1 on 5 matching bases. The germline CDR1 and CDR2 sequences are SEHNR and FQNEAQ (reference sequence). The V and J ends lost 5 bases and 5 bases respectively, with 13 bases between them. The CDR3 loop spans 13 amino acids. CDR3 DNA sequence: TGTGCCAGCAGCCCATTGGACAAAAACGAGCAGTACTTC. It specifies CASSPLDKNEQYF.

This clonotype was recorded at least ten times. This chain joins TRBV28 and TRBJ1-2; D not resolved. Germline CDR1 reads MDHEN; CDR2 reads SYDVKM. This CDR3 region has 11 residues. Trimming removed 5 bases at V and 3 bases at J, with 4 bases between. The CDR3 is CASSPDYGYTF. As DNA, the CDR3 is TGTGCCAGCAGTCCAGACTATGGCTACACCTTC.

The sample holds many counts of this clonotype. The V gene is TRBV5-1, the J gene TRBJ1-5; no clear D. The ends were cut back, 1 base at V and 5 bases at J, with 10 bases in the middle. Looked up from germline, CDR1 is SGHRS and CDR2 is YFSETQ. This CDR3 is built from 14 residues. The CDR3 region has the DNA TGCGCCAGCAGCTTGAATTCGGGCGATCAGCCCCAGCATTTT. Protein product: CASSLNSGDQPQHF. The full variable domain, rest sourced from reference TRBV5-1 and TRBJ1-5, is KAGVTQTPRYLIKTRGQQVTLSCSPISGHRSVSWYQQTPGQGLQFLFEYFSETQRNKGNFPGRFSGRQFSNSRSEMNVSTLELGDSALYLCASSLNSGDQPQHFGDGTRLSIL.

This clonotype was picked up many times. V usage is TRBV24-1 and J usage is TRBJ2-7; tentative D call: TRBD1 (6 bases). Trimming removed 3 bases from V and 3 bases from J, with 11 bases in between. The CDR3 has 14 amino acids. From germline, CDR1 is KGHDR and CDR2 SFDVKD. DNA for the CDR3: TGTGCCACCAGTGATCAGCGAGGGGGCTACGAGCAGTACTTC. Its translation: CATSDQRGGYEQYF.

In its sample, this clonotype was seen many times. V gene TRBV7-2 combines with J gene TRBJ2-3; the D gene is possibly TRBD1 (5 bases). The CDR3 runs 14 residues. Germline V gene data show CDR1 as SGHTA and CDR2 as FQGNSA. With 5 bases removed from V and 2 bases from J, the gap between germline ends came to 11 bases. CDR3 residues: CASSARANTDTQYF. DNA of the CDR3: TGTGCCAGCAGCGCCAGGGCCAACACAGATACGCAGTATTTT. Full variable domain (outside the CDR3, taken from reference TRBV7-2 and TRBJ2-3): GAGVSQSPSNKVTEKGKDVELRCDPISGHTALYWYRQSLGQGLEFLIYFQGNSAPDKSGLPSDRFSAERTGGSVSTLTIQRTQQEDSAVYLCASSARANTDTQYFGPGTRLTVL.